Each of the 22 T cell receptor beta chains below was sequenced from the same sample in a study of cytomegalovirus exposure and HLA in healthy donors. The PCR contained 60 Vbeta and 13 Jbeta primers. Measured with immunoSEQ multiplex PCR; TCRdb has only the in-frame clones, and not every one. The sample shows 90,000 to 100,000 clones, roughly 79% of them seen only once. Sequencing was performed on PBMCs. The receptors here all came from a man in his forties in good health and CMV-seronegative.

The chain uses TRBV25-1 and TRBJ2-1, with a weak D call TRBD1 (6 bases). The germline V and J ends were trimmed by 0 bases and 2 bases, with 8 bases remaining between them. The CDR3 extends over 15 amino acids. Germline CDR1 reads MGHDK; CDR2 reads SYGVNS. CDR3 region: CASSEYRGTYNEQFF. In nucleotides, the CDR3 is TGTGCCAGCAGTGAATACAGGGGCACCTACAATGAGCAGTTCTTC.

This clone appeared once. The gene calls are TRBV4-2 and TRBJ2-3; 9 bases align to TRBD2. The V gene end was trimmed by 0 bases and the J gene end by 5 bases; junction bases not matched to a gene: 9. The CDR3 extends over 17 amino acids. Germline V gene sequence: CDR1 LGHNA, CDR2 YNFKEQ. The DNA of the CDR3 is TGTGCCAGCAGCCAAGAGGCCAGCGGGGGGCGCCTAGATACGCAGTATTTT. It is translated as CASSQEASGGRLDTQYF.

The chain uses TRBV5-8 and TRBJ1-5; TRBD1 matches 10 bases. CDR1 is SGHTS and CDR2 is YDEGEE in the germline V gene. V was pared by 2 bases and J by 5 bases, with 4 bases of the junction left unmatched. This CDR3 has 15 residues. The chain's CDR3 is CASSLGTGDYQPQHF. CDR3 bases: TGTGCCAGCAGCTTAGGGACAGGGGATTATCAGCCCCAGCATTTT.

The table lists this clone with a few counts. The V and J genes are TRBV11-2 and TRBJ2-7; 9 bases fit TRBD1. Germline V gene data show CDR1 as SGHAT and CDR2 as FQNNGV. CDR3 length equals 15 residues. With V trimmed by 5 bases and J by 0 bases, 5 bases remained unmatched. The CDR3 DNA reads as TGTGCCAGCAGCCCCGGACAGGGGTTCTCCTACGAGCAGTACTTC. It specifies CASSPGQGFSYEQYF. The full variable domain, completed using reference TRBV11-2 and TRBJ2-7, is EAGVAQSPRYKIIEKRQSVAFWCNPISGHATLYWYQQILGQGPKLLIQFQNNGVVDDSQLPKDRFSAERLKGVDSTLKIQPAKLEDSAVYLCASSPGQGFSYEQYFGPGTRLTVT.

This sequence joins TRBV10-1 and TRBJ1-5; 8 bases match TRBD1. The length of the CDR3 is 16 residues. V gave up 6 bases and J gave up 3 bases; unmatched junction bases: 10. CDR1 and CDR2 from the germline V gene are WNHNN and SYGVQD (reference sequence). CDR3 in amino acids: CASRQGAMGTNQPQHF. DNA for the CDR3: TGCGCCAGCAGGCAGGGGGCCATGGGAACCAATCAGCCCCAGCATTTT.

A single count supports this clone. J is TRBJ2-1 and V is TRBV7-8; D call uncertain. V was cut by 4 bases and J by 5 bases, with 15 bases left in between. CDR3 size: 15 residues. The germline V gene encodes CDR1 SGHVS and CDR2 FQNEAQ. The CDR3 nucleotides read TGTGCCAGCAGCTCTAGTCGACTGAATAACAATGAGCAGTTCTTC. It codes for CASSSSRLNNNEQFF.

CDR3 protein: CASSPTTGGTDTQYF. DNA for the CDR3: TGTGCCAGCAGCCCAACGACAGGTGGCACAGATACGCAGTATTTT. The chain joins TRBV9 to TRBJ2-3, with D perhaps matching TRBD1 (6 bases). V lost 4 bases and J lost 1, with 13 bases in between. The germline gives CDR1 SGDLS, CDR2 YYNGEE. The CDR3 has 15 amino acids.

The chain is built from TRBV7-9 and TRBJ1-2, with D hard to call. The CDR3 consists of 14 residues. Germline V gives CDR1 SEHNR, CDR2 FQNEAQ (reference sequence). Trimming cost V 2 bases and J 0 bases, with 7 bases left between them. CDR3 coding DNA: TGTGCCAGCAGCTTAACGTTAGCTAACTATGGCTACACCTTC. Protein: CASSLTLANYGYTF.

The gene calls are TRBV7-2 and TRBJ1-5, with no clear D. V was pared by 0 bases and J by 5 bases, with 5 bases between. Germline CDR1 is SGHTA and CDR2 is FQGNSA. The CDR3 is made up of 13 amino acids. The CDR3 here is CASSLAPYQPQHF. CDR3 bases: TGTGCCAGCAGCTTAGCCCCTTATCAGCCCCAGCATTTT.

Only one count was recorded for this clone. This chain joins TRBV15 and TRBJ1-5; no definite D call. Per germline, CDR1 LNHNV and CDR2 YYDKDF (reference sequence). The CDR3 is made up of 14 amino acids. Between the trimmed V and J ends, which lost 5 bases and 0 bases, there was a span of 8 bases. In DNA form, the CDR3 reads TGTGCCACCAGCGTTCGTTATAGCAATCAGCCCCAGCATTTT. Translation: CATSVRYSNQPQHF.

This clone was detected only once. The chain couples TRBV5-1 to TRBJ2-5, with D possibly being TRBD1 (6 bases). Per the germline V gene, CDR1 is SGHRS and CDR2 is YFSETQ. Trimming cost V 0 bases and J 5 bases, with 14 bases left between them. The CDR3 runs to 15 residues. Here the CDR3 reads CASSLGTALGETQYF. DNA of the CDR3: TGCGCCAGCAGCTTGGGGACAGCCTTAGGTGAGACCCAGTACTTC. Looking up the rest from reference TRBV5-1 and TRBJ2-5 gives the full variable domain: KAGVTQTPRYLIKTRGQQVTLSCSPISGHRSVSWYQQTPGQGLQFLFEYFSETQRNKGNFPGRFSGRQFSNSRSEMNVSTLELGDSALYLCASSLGTALGETQYFGPGTRLLVL.

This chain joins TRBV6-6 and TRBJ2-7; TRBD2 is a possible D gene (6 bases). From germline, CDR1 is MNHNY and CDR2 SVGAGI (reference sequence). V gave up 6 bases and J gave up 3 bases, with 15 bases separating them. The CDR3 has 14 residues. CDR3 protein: CASSPTNGGYEQYF. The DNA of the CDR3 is TGTGCCAGCAGCCCCACCAACGGGGGCTACGAGCAGTACTTC.

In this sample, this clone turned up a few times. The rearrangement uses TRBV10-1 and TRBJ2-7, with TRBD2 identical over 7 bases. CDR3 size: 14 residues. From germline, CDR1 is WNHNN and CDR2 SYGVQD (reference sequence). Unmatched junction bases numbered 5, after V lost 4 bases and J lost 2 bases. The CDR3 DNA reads TGCGCCAGCAGTGGGGAGGGGCCGACCTACGAGCAGTACTTC. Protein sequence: CASSGEGPTYEQYF.

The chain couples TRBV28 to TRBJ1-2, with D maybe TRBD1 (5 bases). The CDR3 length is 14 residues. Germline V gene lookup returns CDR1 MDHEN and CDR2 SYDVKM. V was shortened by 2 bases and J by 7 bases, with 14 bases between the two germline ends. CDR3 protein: CASSLIAGRPGYTF. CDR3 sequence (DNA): TGTGCCAGCAGTTTAATTGCGGGACGCCCTGGCTACACCTTC.

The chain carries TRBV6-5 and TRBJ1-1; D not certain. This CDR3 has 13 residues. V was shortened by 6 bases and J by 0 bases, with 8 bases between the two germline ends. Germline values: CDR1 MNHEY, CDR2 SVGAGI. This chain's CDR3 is CASSAGMNTEAFF. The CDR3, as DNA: TGTGCCAGCAGCGCGGGAATGAACACTGAAGCTTTCTTT.

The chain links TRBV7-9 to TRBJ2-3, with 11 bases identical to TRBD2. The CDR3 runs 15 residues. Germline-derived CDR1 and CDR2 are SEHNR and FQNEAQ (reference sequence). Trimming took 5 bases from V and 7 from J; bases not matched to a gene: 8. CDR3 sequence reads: CASSSSGGGPNTQYF. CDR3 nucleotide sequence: TGTGCCAGCAGCAGTAGCGGGGGGGGACCAAATACGCAGTATTTT. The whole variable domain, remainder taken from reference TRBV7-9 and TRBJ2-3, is DTGVSQNPRHKITKRGQNVTFRCDPISEHNRLYWYRQTLGQGPEFLTYFQNEAQLEKSRLLSDRFSAERPKGSFSTLEIQRTEQGDSAMYLCASSSSGGGPNTQYFGPGTRLTVL.

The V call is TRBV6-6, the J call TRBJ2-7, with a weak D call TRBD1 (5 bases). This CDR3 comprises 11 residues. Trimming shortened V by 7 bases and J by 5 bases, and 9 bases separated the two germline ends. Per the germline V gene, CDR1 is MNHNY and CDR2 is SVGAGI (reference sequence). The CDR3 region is CASMGLDEQYF. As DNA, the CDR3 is TGTGCCAGCATGGGGCTGGACGAGCAGTACTTC.

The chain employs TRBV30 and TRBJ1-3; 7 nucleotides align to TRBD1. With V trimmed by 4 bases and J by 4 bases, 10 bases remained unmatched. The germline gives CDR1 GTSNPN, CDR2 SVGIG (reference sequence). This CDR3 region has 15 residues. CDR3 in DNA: TGTGCCTGGAATAAAGACAGGGAAATAGGAAACACCATATATTTT. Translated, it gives CAWNKDREIGNTIYF. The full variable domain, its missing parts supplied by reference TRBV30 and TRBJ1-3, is SQTIHQWPATLVQPVGSPLSLECTVEGTSNPNLYWYRQAAGRGLQLLFYSVGIGQISSEVPQNLSASRPQDRQFILSSKKLLLSDSGFYLCAWNKDREIGNTIYFGEGSWLTVV.

CDR3 sequence: CASSNPRVGQPQHF. CDR3 DNA sequence: TGTGCCAGTAGTAACCCCAGGGTAGGTCAGCCCCAGCATTTT. The chain links TRBV19 to TRBJ1-5; possibly TRBD1 for D (5 bases). CDR3 length: 14 amino acids. Germline CDR1 is LNHDA and CDR2 is SQIVND (reference sequence). V lost 4 bases, J lost 6 bases, and 13 bases lay in between.

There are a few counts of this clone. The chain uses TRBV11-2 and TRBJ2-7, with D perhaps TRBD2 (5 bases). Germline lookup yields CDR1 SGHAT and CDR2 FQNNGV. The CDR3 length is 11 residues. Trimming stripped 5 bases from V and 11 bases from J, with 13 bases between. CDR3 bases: TGTGCCAGCAGCCACGGAGGCCAGGAGTACTTC. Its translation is CASSHGGQEYF.

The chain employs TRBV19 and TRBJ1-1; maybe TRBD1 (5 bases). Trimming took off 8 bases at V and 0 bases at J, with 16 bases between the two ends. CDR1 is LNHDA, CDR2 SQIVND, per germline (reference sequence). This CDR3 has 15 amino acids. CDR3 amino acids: CASHNTGLLNTEAFF. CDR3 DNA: TGTGCCAGTCACAATACAGGTCTCCTGAACACTGAAGCTTTCTTT.

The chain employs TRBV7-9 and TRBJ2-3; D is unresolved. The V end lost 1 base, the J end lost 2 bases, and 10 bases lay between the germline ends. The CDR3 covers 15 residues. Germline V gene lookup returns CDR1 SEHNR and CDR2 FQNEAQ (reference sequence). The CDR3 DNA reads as TGTGCCAGCAGCTTAGTGAGGTACGACACAGATACGCAGTATTTT. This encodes CASSLVRYDTDTQYF. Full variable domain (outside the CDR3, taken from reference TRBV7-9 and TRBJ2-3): DTGVSQNPRHKITKRGQNVTFRCDPISEHNRLYWYRQTLGQGPEFLTYFQNEAQLEKSRLLSDRFSAERPKGSFSTLEIQRTEQGDSAMYLCASSLVRYDTDTQYFGPGTRLTVL.